Following are 6 T cell receptor beta chains from one sample sequenced in a study of blood T cell repertoires in COVID-19. The protocol was immunoSEQ multiplex PCR, while the TCRdb copy is restricted to in-frame clones and leaves out a portion. The repertoire holds approximately 50,000 clones, with around 86% as singletons. The sample taken for sequencing was peripheral blood. The receptor source for this set is a human donor in a cohort sampled during active COVID-19.

The chain couples TRBV4-1 to TRBJ2-1; 9 bases align to TRBD2. V lost 0 bases, J lost 5 bases, and 5 bases stayed unmatched. Germline V gene sequence: CDR1 MGHRA, CDR2 YSYEKL. CDR3 length: 16 amino acids. The CDR3 region is CASSQDLAGSHNEQFF. For the CDR3, the DNA is TGCGCCAGCAGCCAAGACCTAGCGGGGTCCCACAATGAGCAGTTCTTC.

This clone has only one observation. This chain joins TRBV28 and TRBJ1-1; 8 bases agree with TRBD1. Germline V gene lookup returns CDR1 MDHEN and CDR2 SYDVKM. V lost 8 bases to trimming and J lost 0 bases; unmatched junction nucleotides: 11. The CDR3 totals 16 residues. The CDR3 DNA reads TGTGCCAGCGCCGAGGACAGGGCTCTATTGAACACTGAAGCTTTCTTT. This translates into CASAEDRALLNTEAFF. The variable domain in full, with the rest retrieved from reference TRBV28 and TRBJ1-1, is DVKVTQSSRYLVKRTGEKVFLECVQDMDHENMFWYRQDPGLGLRLIYFSYDVKMKEKGDIPEGYSVSREKKERFSLILESASTNQTSMYLCASAEDRALLNTEAFFGQGTRLTVV.

The chain uses TRBV2 and TRBJ1-5; 7 bases are a match to TRBD1. The CDR3 runs 15 residues. Losses at the gene ends were 6 bases for V and 4 bases for J; bases not matched to a gene: 9. CDR1 is SNHLY, CDR2 FYNNEI, per germline. CDR3 in amino acids: CASSSWETGNQPQHF. DNA of the CDR3: TGTGCCAGCAGCTCTTGGGAGACAGGGAATCAGCCCCAGCATTTT. Using reference TRBV2 and TRBJ1-5 for the parts outside the CDR3, the full variable domain is EPEVTQTPSHQVTQMGQEVILRCVPISNHLYFYWYRQILGQKVEFLVSFYNNEISEKSEIFDDQFSVERPDGSNFTLKIRSTKLEDSAMYFCASSSWETGNQPQHFGDGTRLSIL.

The rearrangement links TRBV27 to TRBJ1-2; 7 nucleotides line up with TRBD1. Germline loops: CDR1 MNHEY, CDR2 SMNVEV (reference sequence). The CDR3 runs to 14 residues. V dropped 7 bases and J dropped 7; count of bases not matched to a gene: 12. The CDR3, as DNA: TGTGCCAGCAAACAAGAGGGGGCGCGGCGTGGCTACACCTTC. As protein: CASKQEGARRGYTF.

The chain uses TRBV7-9 and TRBJ2-7, with 11 bases identical to TRBD1. The CDR3 is made up of 15 amino acids. CDR1 is SEHNR and CDR2 is FQNEAQ in the germline V gene (reference sequence). J was trimmed by 4 bases and V by 5 bases; bases with no gene match: 7. The CDR3 loop is CASSAPGQGAYEQYF. CDR3 DNA: TGTGCCAGCAGCGCCCCCGGACAGGGGGCTTACGAGCAGTACTTC. Using reference TRBV7-9 and TRBJ2-7 for the parts outside the CDR3, the full variable domain is DTGVSQNPRHKITKRGQNVTFRCDPISEHNRLYWYRQTLGQGPEFLTYFQNEAQLEKSRLLSDRFSAERPKGSFSTLEIQRTEQGDSAMYLCASSAPGQGAYEQYFGPGTRLTVT.

This clone was seen more than once but under ten times. The rearrangement links TRBV6-1 to TRBJ1-6; TRBD1 is a possible D gene (5 bases). V lost 0 bases to trimming and J lost 14 bases, with 11 bases between them. Germline values: CDR1 MNHNS, CDR2 SASEGT. The CDR3 has 13 residues. The CDR3 region has the DNA TGTGCCAGCAGTGAAGCTGTCGGGGGGACCCTCCACTTT. It is translated as CASSEAVGGTLHF.